A single T cell receptor beta chain is shown here with its context. The sample is drawn from a study of blood T cell repertoires in COVID-19. The table came from immunoSEQ multiplex PCR; TCRdb's copy has only in-frame clones and leaves some out. The repertoire has about 160,000 clones, about 80% of them found once; the top ten carry 8% to 9.5%. The TCR originated in a man aged 55-75 years with acute or convalescent COVID-19. Material for sequencing was peripheral blood.

CDR3 nucleotides: TGTGCCAGCATTCTCGACACGAACACCGGGGAGCTGTTTTTT. Amino acid sequence: CASILDTNTGELFF. This chain links TRBV2 with TRBJ2-2; D unresolved. Germline assignment: CDR1 SNHLY and CDR2 FYNNEI. The CDR3 extends over 14 amino acids. V lost 7 bases to trimming and J lost 0 bases, with 9 bases between them.